The T cell receptor beta chain described here comes from a study of HIV-infected patients and healthy controls. Study-level findings and limits: CDR3 sharing between individuals was lower in HIV-infected patients than in healthy controls. HIV-infected repertoires had significantly higher mean Gini indices than controls, possibly reflecting oligoclonality. Compared with untreated HIV+ repertoires, healthy controls showed roughly threefold more distinct CDR3s and higher Shannon diversity. Diversity differences between study cohorts were not due to their slight age and sex differences.

All unsorted peripheral T cells were captured because whole blood was used without fractionation. Trimming removed 5 bases from V and 7 bases from J, with 22 bases in between. The CDR3 extends over 16 amino acids. The germline V gene encodes CDR1 SGHVS and CDR2 FQNEAQ. This clonotype is medium-sized in the sample. Its antigen is still unknown. Alpha and beta constant-region primers primed reverse transcription of about 500 ng RNA. Separate chain-specific third strand synthesis with multiplexing indices produced the alpha and beta libraries. In TCRdb, the 5' RACE reads were re-called with MiXCR into one record per CDR3 protein. The data hold roughly 17,000 distinct CDR3 sequences, with about 5% observed a single time.

This chain links TRBV7-8 with TRBJ2-3; a possible D gene is TRBD2 (7 bases). The clonotype originates from an adult in good health. The sequenced material came from blood. The CDR3 spells CASSTRGGGTANTQYF. The CDR3 DNA sequence: TGTGCCAGCAGCACCCGGGGAGGGGGGACCGCAAATACGCAGTATTTT.